This record concerns one TCR beta chain sequence. The immunoSEQ assay amplified TCRB CDR3 from up to roughly 2 ug DNA. Clones were sequenced by immunoSEQ multiplex PCR, and TCRdb holds only the in-frame ones, with some missing. The sample comprises approximately 50,000 clones, 85% to 90% of which are singletons, and around 8.5% rests with the top ten. Indicated time point: after dendritic cell vaccination, including at tumor progression/relapse. Only patients with spare fresh-frozen tumor and over two years of follow-up were included. None of the glioblastoma patients had an isocitrate dehydrogenase mutation. The CDR3 sequence is 14 residues long. V was cut by 5 bases and J by 3 bases, with 14 bases left in between. Per the germline V gene, CDR1 is MNHEY and CDR2 is SVGAGI. These data come from a study of glioma-infiltrating T cells after dendritic cell vaccination. Study-wide context: Dendritic cell vaccination trial patients had either newly diagnosed or recurrent glioblastoma.

The material sequenced was blood, taken after dendritic cell vaccination. The receptor was derived from a human donor with glioblastoma. This sequence joins TRBV6-5 and TRBJ2-7; tentative D call: TRBD1 (6 bases). The CDR3 spells CASSRDNFFYEQYF. The CDR3 DNA sequence: TGTGCCAGCAGTAGGGACAACTTTTTCTACGAGCAGTACTTC.